This T cell receptor beta chain was sequenced during a study of blood T cell repertoires in COVID-19. Germline loops: CDR1 SGHTA, CDR2 FQGTGA. The CDR3 contains 14 residues. V lost 5 bases to trimming and J lost 8 bases, with 16 bases between them. For recovered donors of Cohort 3, there were two negative PCRs, clearance, or symptom resolution. Sequencing was performed with immunoSEQ multiplex PCR; in TCRdb, only in-frame clones are kept and a portion is missing. The sample contains a few hundred thousand clones, about 88% of which appear only once. The sequence was collected from a woman aged 50 to 65 who had recovered from COVID-19. Sequencing used PBMCs or T cells enriched from blood (not recorded which). The V and J genes are TRBV7-3 and TRBJ2-4, with a weak D call TRBD2 (5 bases). In nucleotides, the CDR3 is TGTGCCAGCAGCCGAGGGTCCAAGCAGGACATTCAGTACTTC. It codes for CASSRGSKQDIQYF.